The next 8 T cell receptor beta chains were all read from a single sample in a study of blood T cells in healthy people across ages (dated by TCRdb to the mid-2010s). The library came from 5' RACE. The sequencing machine was an Illumina HiSeq 2500. A second PCR of about 6 to 12 cycles was run with a J-beta primer mix and a sample-barcoded 5' primer. TCRdb applied fastp at Q25 and MiXCR to the public reads, then kept only in-frame beta chains. CDR3 protein sequences are deduplicated, and each keeps its most common genes and DNA. The sample table lists about 970,000 distinct CDR3 sequences, about 51% of them with a count of one. About a fifth of the sample lies in the top ten. Sequencing was carried out using blood. The source of these receptors is a woman aged 60-75 years in good health.

The CDR3 is CASSPQLGADTQYF. CDR3 nucleotides: TGTGCCAGCAGTCCGCAATTAGGGGCAGATACGCAGTATTTT. The chain recombines TRBV28 with TRBJ2-3, with D perhaps matching TRBD1 (5 bases). V lost 5 bases and J 4 bases, leaving 13 bases between the germline ends. The CDR3 extends over 14 amino acids. Germline CDR1 and CDR2: MDHEN and SYDVKM.

The chain couples TRBV20-1 to TRBJ2-1, with TRBD2 matching over 7 bases. J was trimmed by 2 bases and V by 0 bases; bases with no gene match: 4. Per germline, CDR1 DFQATT and CDR2 SNEGSKA (reference sequence). The CDR3 covers 15 residues. The CDR3 region has the DNA TGCAGTGCTAGAGACACTAGCGCCACCTACAATGAGCAGTTCTTC. Protein sequence: CSARDTSATYNEQFF.

The rearrangement links TRBV11-2 to TRBJ1-2, with a possible D match to TRBD1 (5 bases). This CDR3 is 15 amino acids long. Germline CDR1 is SGHAT and CDR2 is FQNNGV. Trimming pared 5 bases from V and 4 bases from J, leaving 17 bases between. The CDR3 sequence is CASSPSGDASYGYTF. The CDR3 bases are TGTGCCAGCAGCCCCTCGGGGGACGCATCCTATGGCTACACCTTC.

The chain links TRBV20-1 to TRBJ2-1; D is ambiguous. The CDR3 is made up of 14 amino acids. Trimming cost V 1 base and J 4 bases, with 11 bases left between them. Per the germline V gene, CDR1 is DFQATT and CDR2 is SNEGSKA (reference sequence). DNA of the CDR3: TGCAGTGCTAGAGCCGGCAGCGTGTACAATGAGCAGTTCTTC. Translation: CSARAGSVYNEQFF.

V usage is TRBV20-1 and J usage is TRBJ2-7; unclear D gene. V lost 1 base and J 1 base, leaving 11 bases between the germline ends. Germline-derived CDR1 and CDR2 are DFQATT and SNEGSKA (reference sequence). This CDR3 comprises 14 residues. The CDR3 protein is CSARVTLNSYEQYF. CDR3 nucleotide sequence: TGCAGTGCTAGAGTCACTCTCAATTCCTACGAGCAGTACTTC.

This clonotype has just a few counts. The chain combines TRBV4-2 with TRBJ1-5; 8 nucleotides align to TRBD1. V lost 2 bases, J lost 3 bases, and 6 bases stayed unmatched. The CDR3 runs to 16 residues. Germline V CDR1 and CDR2: LGHNA, YNFKEQ. CDR3 DNA: TGTGCCAGCAGCCAATCAGGGGGCCTACCCAATCAGCCCCAGCATTTT. Protein product: CASSQSGGLPNQPQHF.

Comment on this clonotype: Being one base from a much bigger clone, this may be a read error. V and J are TRBV29-1 and TRBJ2-3, with D maybe TRBD2 (6 bases). The V end was cut by 3 bases, the J end by 0 bases, with 7 bases between. The CDR3 runs 13 residues. The germline V gene has CDR1 SQVTM and CDR2 ANQGSEA. The CDR3 DNA follows: TGCAGCGTTGACGGGACTAGCACAGATACGCAGTATTTT. Residues: CSVDGTSTDTQYF.

The chain carries TRBV16 and TRBJ2-5; TRBD2 might be the D (7 bases). V was cut by 4 bases and J by 11 bases, with 17 bases left in between. CDR1 and CDR2 (germline): KGHSY, FQNENV. The CDR3 runs to 13 residues. The CDR3 bases are TGTGCCAGCAGCCCTGGACTAGGGGGTGAGCAGTACTTC. It codes for CASSPGLGGEQYF.